These 3 T cell receptor beta chains share one sample of origin, sequenced in a study of CD8 T cells in Susac syndrome. RNA amounts of about 0.5 to 1 ug underwent reverse transcription with random hexamers. TCRdb processed the immunoSEQ multiplex PCR reads anew with MiXCR; each CDR3 protein has one entry. Of roughly 180,000 distinct CDR3 sequences listed, just under 95% are singletons. Material for sequencing was CD4+ T cells from PBMCs. These receptors were collected from a human donor with Susac syndrome.

Here the CDR3 reads CSAVSGTRDNEQFF. The CDR3 DNA reads TGCAGCGCTGTGAGCGGGACCCGCGACAATGAGCAGTTCTTC. This rearrangement joins TRBV29-1 to TRBJ2-1; 7 nucleotides align to TRBD2. From germline, CDR1 is SQVTM and CDR2 ANQGSEA. The CDR3 is 14 amino acids. V lost 7 bases to trimming and J lost 5 bases; unmatched junction nucleotides: 11.

V and J are TRBV7-9 and TRBJ2-7; D remains ambiguous. This CDR3 region has 17 residues. Trimming pared 5 bases from V and 1 base from J, leaving 21 bases between. The germline V gene encodes CDR1 SEHNR and CDR2 FQNEAQ (reference sequence). This CDR3 is CASSPKPAGPISYEQYF. CDR3 bases: TGTGCCAGCAGCCCCAAGCCCGCCGGACCGATTTCCTACGAGCAGTACTTC.

This chain uses TRBV13 with TRBJ2-3; 9 nucleotides agree with TRBD2. Germline assignment: CDR1 PRHDT and CDR2 FYEKMQ (reference sequence). CDR3 length equals 17 residues. V trimming: 6 bases; J trimming: 0 bases; junction bases outside the gene matches: 10. The DNA for the CDR3 is TGTGCCAGCAGGAGAATGGTCGCGGGGGGGAGCACAGATACGCAGTATTTT. It specifies CASRRMVAGGSTDTQYF.